This TCR beta chain was profiled in a study of blood T cell repertoires in COVID-19. Overall study context: The United States, Italy and Spain supplied acute and convalescent COVID-19 samples. PBMCs, B-cell-depleted T cells, or T cells provided the cDNA or gDNA that made up the material.

The V gene lost 3 bases and the J gene lost 1 base, with 13 bases spanning the gap. The length of the CDR3 is 15 residues. Germline loops: CDR1 SGHNT, CDR2 YYREEE (reference sequence). Original data processing: Estimates of nucleated cell counts were drawn from the amplification of reference gene primers. Some clones are missing from TCRdb's copy, which holds only in-frame ones; the method was immunoSEQ multiplex PCR. The V and J calls and the clone size are those of that table, but D and trimming were determined from the DNA. The repertoire consists of about 300,000 clones, with around four fifths occurring once and the leading ten covering about 1.2%.

This chain links TRBV5-4 with TRBJ1-1; D not resolved. The material sequenced was peripheral blood. This TCR came from a woman in her fifties or sixties with acute or convalescent COVID-19. CDR3 protein: CASSSLSTENTEAFF. Written as DNA, the CDR3 is TGTGCCAGCAGCTCCTTATCCACAGAGAACACTGAAGCTTTCTTT.